Sequencing of this T cell receptor (beta chain) was carried out in a study of T cell repertoires in cytomegalovirus infection. Study-wide context: CMV epitopes that were recently identified and HLA-C-restricted were used alongside well-studied HLA-B-restricted ones. Matching HLA type and CMV infection were both indicated by public TCR beta signatures.

Study-wide points: Dominating the ex vivo response were HLA-C-restricted CMV-specific TCR beta clonotypes. Frequencies of public TCR beta families were cumulated, and this identified carriers of CMV plus the relevant HLA.

Using its own MiXCR run on the reads, TCRdb lists one record per CDR3 protein. This table has some 480,000 distinct CDR3 sequences, around 35% appearing once. The CDR3 loop spans 14 amino acids. V lost 2 bases, J lost 6 bases, and 3 bases stayed unmatched. Germline V gives CDR1 MNHNY, CDR2 SVGAGI (reference sequence). Turning to this clonotype: As yet, its antigen is unknown.

Sequenced material: cultured PBMCs, taken from culture after CMV antigen stimulation. This clonotype originated in a human donor in good health (CMV status not recorded). Some clones in this sample may be carry-over from other donors' samples. This rearrangement joins TRBV6-6 to TRBJ2-3; 9 bases agree with TRBD2. CDR3 sequence reads: CASSYVGLADTQYF. For the CDR3, the DNA is TGTGCCAGCAGTTACGTTGGACTAGCGGATACGCAGTATTTT.